This T cell receptor beta chain was retrieved from a study of cytomegalovirus exposure and HLA in healthy donors. Primers for the PCR totalled 60 Vbeta and 13 Jbeta. TCRdb's copy holds only in-frame clones and misses some; the assay was immunoSEQ multiplex PCR. There are about 120,000 clones in the sample; nearly 75% occur only once, and 4% to 5.5% lies in the top ten. Germline values: CDR1 MDHEN, CDR2 SYDVKM. J gave up 3 bases and V 2 bases, and 13 bases lay outside the gene matches. This CDR3 contains 19 residues. J is TRBJ2-1 and V is TRBV28; TRBD1 matches 10 bases. The TCR sequence derives from a man aged 30 to 45 in good health and CMV-seropositive. The sample comprised PBMCs. CDR3 protein: CASSLLGPGQGRGYNEQFF. CDR3 sequence (DNA): TGTGCCAGCAGTTTACTGGGACCGGGACAGGGGCGCGGCTACAATGAGCAGTTCTTC.